The following is a TCR beta chain sequence with its context. Its antigen is unknown. The data were taken from a study of CD8+ T cells in alopecia areata. Study-level results: Affected scalp, especially in alopecia totalis/universalis, had a higher clonality than normal scalp did.

Reverse transcription of extracted RNA yielded cDNA, which provided the sequencing template. Assay: immunoSEQ multiplex PCR; the TCRdb copy retains only in-frame clones and omits some. The table has 110,000 to 150,000 clones, about 47% seen once. The CDR3 extends over 14 amino acids. Trimming took off 2 bases at V and 4 bases at J, with 9 bases between the two ends. The germline CDR1 and CDR2 sequences are KGHSH and LQKENI. Sequenced material: CD4+ T cells sorted from blood, taken at week 0. The origin of this receptor is a human donor with alopecia areata. This chain connects TRBV18 to TRBJ1-5; D remains unclear. This CDR3 is CASSPIADNQPQHF. For the CDR3, the DNA is TGTGCCAGCTCACCAATAGCAGATAATCAGCCCCAGCATTTT.